Listed here is a single T cell receptor (beta chain). Its antigen is as yet unknown. Assay used: immunoSEQ multiplex PCR; TCRdb lists only in-frame clones, some missing. The sample contains 95,000 to 100,000 clones, around 84% of which appear only once. Between the trimmed V and J ends, which lost 4 bases and 5 bases, there was a span of 21 bases. Looked up from germline, CDR1 is SGHTA and CDR2 is FQGTGA. The CDR3 contains 17 residues. This record comes from a study of T cell responses to AZD1222 COVID-19 vaccine. General study points: Clonal diversity was possibly underestimated; the donors were predominantly white British and more often female. The study identified only five or six AZD1222 recipients as seropositive at baseline. Spike-specific TCR depth and breadth grew after two AZD1222 doses. Vaccine-associated CD4 TCRs spanned spike, dominant at 160-218 and 743-854.

The sequence was collected from an adult in good health. The specimen was peripheral blood, collected on day 0 of AZD1222 vaccination. The chain is built from TRBV7-3 and TRBJ2-1; perhaps TRBD2 as D (6 bases). DNA of the CDR3: TGTGCCAGCAGCTCGACCTCCACTAGCTCCCCGGACAATGAGCAGTTCTTC. Translating gives CASSSTSTSSPDNEQFF.